This T cell receptor beta chain is from a study of CD8 T cells in Susac syndrome. Germline trimming cut 5 bases from V and 3 bases from J; bases unmatched to any gene: 11. CDR1 and CDR2 from the germline V gene are PRHDT and FYEKMQ (reference sequence). The CDR3 has 18 residues. Random hexamers were used to reverse transcribe the RNA input (about 0.45 to 1 ug). From the immunoSEQ multiplex PCR reads, TCRdb called clonotypes with MiXCR, one entry per CDR3 protein. Of about 240,000 distinct CDR3 sequences in the sample, about 96% are singletons; the top ten hold about 0.095%. The chain employs TRBV13 and TRBJ2-3, with 13 bases identical to TRBD2. Sequenced material: CD4+ T cells from PBMCs. This clonotype originated in a human donor with Susac syndrome. DNA of the CDR3: TGTGCCAGCAGCCGAGGACTAGCGGGAGTTGGTTTGACAGATACGCAGTATTTT. Its protein product is CASSRGLAGVGLTDTQYF.